Presented here are 14 T cell receptor beta chains from one specimen sequenced in a study of a mutant IDH1 vaccine in newly diagnosed glioma (dated by TCRdb to the early 2020s). Library construction relied on the immunoSEQ multiplex PCR assay. TCRdb mirrors the immuneACCESS table, restricted to in-frame sequences. Some clones are absent from its copies; in checked studies, under half trace to an unresolved V gene, and the reason for the others is unknown. Across this sample there are about 88,000 clones, with roughly 82% seen only once. The ten largest clonotypes hold roughly 5% of the sample. The intended sense of this specimen's time point label: baseline, week 1 (first vaccination visit). This sample's treatment or condition label indicates: pre-vaccination baseline after standard-of-care therapy. The material was PBMCs, obtained from a glioma patient treated with radiotherapy, temozolomide or both. These TCRs come from a man aged 35-49 years with glioma. Some clones in this sample may be carry-over from other donors' samples.

V usage is TRBV4-2 and J usage is TRBJ2-5; D gene ambiguous. This CDR3 is built from 15 residues. CDR1 is LGHNA and CDR2 is YNFKEQ in the germline V gene. V gave up 3 bases and J gave up 2 bases, with 13 bases separating them. The CDR3 nucleotides are TGTGCCAGCAGCCAGACGGACCGACTTCAAGAGACCCAGTACTTC. Its protein product is CASSQTDRLQETQYF.

The chain uses TRBV4-1 and TRBJ2-2; D is undetermined. The germline V gene has CDR1 MGHRA and CDR2 YSYEKL. Trimming removed 3 bases at V and 0 bases at J, with 5 bases between. The CDR3 spans 14 residues. The CDR3 DNA follows: TGCGCCAGCAGCCAGCACACGAACACCGGGGAGCTGTTTTTT. Translating gives CASSQHTNTGELFF.

The V gene is TRBV4-1, the J gene TRBJ1-5; D uncertain. The CDR3 has 16 amino acids. Germline-derived CDR1 and CDR2 are MGHRA and YSYEKL. The V gene lost 2 bases and the J gene lost 7 bases, with 18 bases spanning the gap. CDR3 loop: CASSQRPGLLDQPQHF. DNA of the CDR3: TGCGCCAGCAGCCAACGGCCGGGCCTTCTAGACCAGCCCCAGCATTTT.

The table lists this clone with a count of one. The chain carries TRBV29-1 and TRBJ1-4; D might be TRBD1 (6 bases). The V gene lost 6 bases and the J gene lost 2 bases, with 13 bases spanning the gap. The germline V gene encodes CDR1 SQVTM and CDR2 ANQGSEA. This CDR3 comprises 14 residues. The CDR3 loop is CSVRGSVTNEKLFF. CDR3 in DNA: TGCAGCGTAAGGGGGTCTGTGACTAATGAAAAACTGTTTTTT.

The J gene is TRBJ2-5, the V gene TRBV2; D tentatively reads TRBD1 or TRBD2 (6 bases each). The V end was cut by 7 bases, the J end by 5 bases, with 17 bases between. Germline CDR1 SNHLY, CDR2 FYNNEI. The length of the CDR3 is 14 residues. The CDR3 DNA reads as TGTGCCAGCAAGATTCGGGGGCAGGTGGAGACCCAGTACTTC. It specifies CASKIRGQVETQYF.

The chain combines TRBV13 with TRBJ2-5; D not certain. This CDR3 is 14 amino acids long. Germline V CDR1 and CDR2: PRHDT, FYEKMQ (reference sequence). Trimming removed 5 bases at V and 3 bases at J, with 13 bases between. In DNA form, the CDR3 reads TGTGCCAGCAGCCGAAGAAACTCAAAAGAGACCCAGTACTTC. Translation gives CASSRRNSKETQYF.

The V gene is TRBV7-2, the J gene TRBJ2-7; D remains ambiguous. V was pared by 1 base and J by 4 bases, with 5 bases between. Germline CDR1 is SGHTA and CDR2 is FQGNSA. This CDR3 comprises 12 residues. In DNA, the CDR3 is TGTGCCAGCAGCTTAGTGGGGTACGAGCAGTACTTC. As protein: CASSLVGYEQYF.

The CDR3 DNA reads as TGTGCCAGCAGCCAAGAACAGGGGAGAGAGACCCAGTACTTC. As protein: CASSQEQGRETQYF. This chain uses TRBV4-2 with TRBJ2-5; TRBD1 matches 7 bases. The V segment lost 0 bases and the J segment 4 bases; nucleotides outside the gene matches: 2. The CDR3 consists of 14 residues. Germline CDR1 LGHNA, CDR2 YNFKEQ.

The chain links TRBV2 to TRBJ1-2, with unresolved D. This CDR3 is built from 14 residues. CDR1 and CDR2 (germline): SNHLY, FYNNEI. V dropped 6 bases and J dropped 2 bases, with 13 bases sitting between them. The CDR3 is CASRLGQANYGYTF. DNA for the CDR3: TGTGCCAGCAGACTCGGGCAGGCCAACTATGGCTACACCTTC.

V is TRBV9 and J is TRBJ1-1; TRBD1 might be the D (6 bases). CDR1 is SGDLS, CDR2 YYNGEE, per germline. CDR3 length: 16 amino acids. V dropped 4 bases and J dropped 4 bases, with 20 bases sitting between them. The CDR3 coding sequence is TGTGCCAGCAGCCCTTTAACAGGGAAAGTCGCCACTGAAGCTTTCTTT. This encodes CASSPLTGKVATEAFF.

The chain links TRBV9 to TRBJ1-2; 9 nucleotides match TRBD1. V gave up 4 bases and J gave up 2 bases; unmatched junction bases: 3. The CDR3 extends over 14 amino acids. The germline V gene has CDR1 SGDLS and CDR2 YYNGEE. CDR3 nucleotide sequence: TGTGCCAGCAGCCGAGGGACAGGGAACTATGGCTACACCTTC. As protein: CASSRGTGNYGYTF.

CDR3: CAWSYGGYSNQPQHF. The CDR3 DNA sequence: TGTGCCTGGAGTTATGGTGGCTATAGCAATCAGCCCCAGCATTTT. V usage is TRBV30 and J usage is TRBJ1-5; D unresolved. CDR1 is GTSNPN, CDR2 SVGIG, per germline (reference sequence). CDR3 size: 15 residues. Trimming stripped 2 bases from V and 0 bases from J, with 11 bases between. Full variable domain (outside the CDR3, taken from reference TRBV30 and TRBJ1-5): SQTIHQWPATLVQPVGSPLSLECTVEGTSNPNLYWYRQAAGRGLQLLFYSVGIGQISSEVPQNLSASRPQDRQFILSSKKLLLSDSGFYLCAWSYGGYSNQPQHFGDGTRLSIL.

The CDR3 sequence is CASTDRGYEQYF. CDR3 bases: TGTGCCAGCACCGACAGGGGATACGAGCAGTACTTC. This chain links TRBV6-1 with TRBJ2-7; TRBD1 aligns across 8 bases. V lost 7 bases and J lost 4; bases outside the gene matches: 3. The CDR3 covers 12 residues. Germline CDR1 is MNHNS and CDR2 is SASEGT.

This clone was found a few times. The chain recombines TRBV5-1 with TRBJ2-7, with D perhaps TRBD2 (5 bases). The CDR3 is made up of 15 amino acids. V was trimmed by 0 bases and J by 7 bases, leaving 17 bases between them. Germline V gene data show CDR1 as SGHRS and CDR2 as YFSETQ. In DNA, the CDR3 is TGCGCCAGCAGCTTGGACAAGCCGGGGTTGGGTGAGCAGTACTTC. Its translation: CASSLDKPGLGEQYF.